The 21 T cell receptor beta chains in this list originate from one sample, sequenced in a study of T cell changes during pregnancy in multiple sclerosis. Generated by immunoSEQ multiplex PCR, the TCRdb table keeps only in-frame clones and is missing some. Among under 65,000 clones listed, around 93% were seen once. The sequencing here drew on CD8+ T cells from peripheral blood mononuclear cells, taken in the second trimester of pregnancy. The receptors here all came from a female donor with multiple sclerosis, enrolled in a pregnancy study.

The rearrangement links TRBV19 to TRBJ1-1; D unresolved. Trimming took off 5 bases at V and 4 bases at J, with 5 bases between the two ends. In germline, CDR1 is LNHDA, CDR2 SQIVND (reference sequence). The CDR3 contains 11 residues. CDR3 loop: CASSSGTEAFF. CDR3 nucleotides: TGTGCCAGTAGTTCGGGCACTGAAGCTTTCTTT. The variable domain in full, completed from reference TRBV19 and TRBJ1-1, reads DGGITQSPKYLFRKEGQNVTLSCEQNLNHDAMYWYRQDPGQGLRLIYYSQIVNDFQKGDIAEGYSVSREKKESFPLTVTSAQKNPTAFYLCASSSGTEAFFGQGTRLTVV.

J is TRBJ2-3 and V is TRBV29-1, with a possible D match to TRBD2 (7 bases). The CDR3 runs to 13 residues. The V and J ends lost 6 bases and 2 bases respectively, with 12 bases between them. Germline V gene lookup returns CDR1 SQVTM and CDR2 ANQGSEA. The CDR3 region is CSVGGANTDTQYF. The CDR3 DNA reads as TGCAGCGTGGGGGGGGCCAACACAGATACGCAGTATTTT.

This clone was found once. This rearrangement joins TRBV11-2 to TRBJ1-2; D gene unclear. This CDR3 comprises 14 residues. Trimming left V 5 bases short and J 6 bases short, with 16 bases between. Germline values: CDR1 SGHAT, CDR2 FQNNGV. CDR3 DNA sequence: TGTGCCAGCAGCCTCTCCGACATCGTCGATGGCTACACCTTC. Residues: CASSLSDIVDGYTF.

J is TRBJ1-6 and V is TRBV27; 8 bases are shared with TRBD1. The CDR3 contains 15 residues. Trimming cost V 4 bases and J 9 bases; bases outside gene matches: 8. CDR1 and CDR2 (germline): MNHEY, SMNVEV (reference sequence). In nucleotides, the CDR3 is TGTGCCAGCAGTTCCCTACAGGGGGAGGCTTCACCCCTCCACTTT. This encodes CASSSLQGEASPLHF.

The V call is TRBV27, the J call TRBJ2-7; D might be TRBD2 (5 bases). Germline CDR1 reads MNHEY; CDR2 reads SMNVEV (reference sequence). Trimming cost V 7 bases and J 4 bases, with 17 bases left between them. This CDR3 has 14 residues. The CDR3 spells CASTSRGSGYEQYF. CDR3 DNA: TGTGCCAGCACCTCGAGAGGGAGTGGGTACGAGCAGTACTTC.

The J gene is TRBJ2-5, the V gene TRBV4-1, with D maybe TRBD2 (5 bases). This CDR3 is built from 14 residues. The germline V and J ends were trimmed by 3 bases and 1 base, with 9 bases remaining between them. In germline, CDR1 is MGHRA, CDR2 YSYEKL. CDR3 in DNA: TGCGCCAGCAGCCAGGACTTGGGCCAAGAGACCCAGTACTTC. It codes for CASSQDLGQETQYF.

CDR3 amino acids: CASGTEAQETQYF. CDR3 bases: TGTGCCAGCGGAACAGAAGCCCAAGAGACCCAGTACTTC. The chain recombines TRBV9 with TRBJ2-5; D unresolved. The length of the CDR3 is 13 residues. The germline CDR1 and CDR2 sequences are SGDLS and YYNGEE. V lost 7 bases and J 1 base, leaving 11 bases between the germline ends.

This chain connects TRBV11-2 to TRBJ2-1, with 12 nucleotides matching TRBD2. The germline V gene has CDR1 SGHAT and CDR2 FQNNGV. V lost 3 bases to trimming and J lost 4 bases; unmatched junction nucleotides: 10. This CDR3 region has 18 residues. The CDR3 DNA follows: TGTGCCAGCAGCTTGGGGACTAGCGGGTCACCGATTTACAATGAGCAGTTCTTC. Residues: CASSLGTSGSPIYNEQFF.

This chain links TRBV28 with TRBJ2-7; 12 bases agree with TRBD2. V lost 6 bases, J lost 3 bases, and 6 bases stayed unmatched. Per germline, CDR1 MDHEN and CDR2 SYDVKM. This CDR3 has 15 residues. The DNA of the CDR3 is TGTGCCAGCAGGCTGACTAGCGGGAGCCTCTACGAGCAGTACTTC. Its translation: CASRLTSGSLYEQYF. The entire variable domain, with the rest obtained from reference TRBV28 and TRBJ2-7, is as follows: DVKVTQSSRYLVKRTGEKVFLECVQDMDHENMFWYRQDPGLGLRLIYFSYDVKMKEKGDIPEGYSVSREKKERFSLILESASTNQTSMYLCASRLTSGSLYEQYFGPGTRLTVT.

The chain recombines TRBV11-2 with TRBJ1-2; D perhaps matches TRBD1 (6 bases). CDR3 length equals 15 residues. The V end was cut by 1 base, the J end by 0 bases, with 9 bases between. CDR1 and CDR2 from the germline V gene are SGHAT and FQNNGV. The CDR3 reads CASSLVSGANYGYTF. The CDR3 DNA reads TGTGCCAGCAGCTTAGTTTCAGGGGCTAACTATGGCTACACCTTC. The full variable domain, its missing parts supplied by reference TRBV11-2 and TRBJ1-2, is EAGVAQSPRYKIIEKRQSVAFWCNPISGHATLYWYQQILGQGPKLLIQFQNNGVVDDSQLPKDRFSAERLKGVDSTLKIQPAKLEDSAVYLCASSLVSGANYGYTFGSGTRLTVV.

The chain is built from TRBV4-2 and TRBJ2-7; 7 positions match TRBD2. CDR3 length equals 12 residues. Germline V lookup: CDR1 LGHNA, CDR2 YNFKEQ. The V and J ends lost 1 base and 7 bases, in that order; junction bases with no gene match: 1. The CDR3 protein is CASSQGAGEQYF. CDR3 sequence (DNA): TGTGCCAGCAGCCAAGGAGCGGGGGAGCAGTACTTC.

The chain uses TRBV7-9 and TRBJ2-2; D possibly corresponds to TRBD1 (6 bases). V lost 5 bases, J lost 1 base, and 14 bases lay in between. The CDR3 is made up of 16 amino acids. Germline CDR1 and CDR2: SEHNR and FQNEAQ (reference sequence). CDR3 residues: CASSPLPGQNTGELFF. DNA for the CDR3: TGTGCCAGCAGCCCCCTTCCGGGACAGAACACCGGGGAGCTGTTTTTT.

The chain joins TRBV5-1 to TRBJ2-1; 14 nucleotides align to TRBD2. The V gene's germline CDR1 is SGHRS and CDR2 YFSETQ. The J segment lost 8 bases and the V segment lost 6 bases, leaving 19 bases of the junction unmatched. CDR3 size: 19 residues. The CDR3 protein is CASTGPLAGLAGAEDEQFF. The CDR3 DNA follows: TGCGCCAGCACCGGTCCACTTGCGGGACTAGCGGGGGCGGAGGATGAGCAGTTCTTC.

The chain employs TRBV27 and TRBJ1-1, with D possibly matching TRBD1 (5 bases). Germline CDR1 and CDR2: MNHEY and SMNVEV (reference sequence). The length of the CDR3 is 16 residues. V was clipped by 0 bases and J by 6 bases, with 17 bases between them. The CDR3 region has the DNA TGTGCCAGCAGTTTATCGTACCCAGGGTTGATCTCTGAAGCTTTCTTT. This encodes CASSLSYPGLISEAFF.

The chain combines TRBV15 with TRBJ2-7; maybe TRBD2 (6 bases). V lost 3 bases and J 3 bases, leaving 12 bases between the germline ends. CDR1 and CDR2 (germline): LNHNV, YYDKDF (reference sequence). The CDR3 is 14 residues long. DNA for the CDR3: TGTGCCACCAGCAGCAGGAGGGACCTCTACGAGCAGTACTTC. Its translation: CATSSRRDLYEQYF.

The V and J genes are TRBV2 and TRBJ2-1; 8 bases map to TRBD1. The CDR3 extends over 15 amino acids. V trimming: 2 bases; J trimming: 4 bases; junction bases outside the gene matches: 4. CDR1 and CDR2 from the germline V gene are SNHLY and FYNNEI. The CDR3 sequence is CASSETGGWYNEQFF. CDR3 DNA: TGTGCCAGCAGTGAAACAGGGGGGTGGTACAATGAGCAGTTCTTC. The full variable domain, rest sourced from reference TRBV2 and TRBJ2-1, is EPEVTQTPSHQVTQMGQEVILRCVPISNHLYFYWYRQILGQKVEFLVSFYNNEISEKSEIFDDQFSVERPDGSNFTLKIRSTKLEDSAMYFCASSETGGWYNEQFFGPGTRLTVL.

The chain employs TRBV29-1 and TRBJ2-1, with 8 bases aligning to TRBD2. V trimming: 5 bases; J trimming: 1 base; junction bases outside the gene matches: 4. CDR1 is SQVTM and CDR2 is ANQGSEA in the germline V gene. The CDR3 contains 14 residues. CDR3 residues: CSVQASGSYNEQFF. DNA for the CDR3: TGCAGCGTTCAGGCTAGCGGGTCCTACAATGAGCAGTTCTTC.

The chain uses TRBV4-2 and TRBJ2-7, with 8 bases that match TRBD1. This CDR3 spans 16 amino acids. The V and J ends lost 1 base and 3 bases, in that order; junction bases with no gene match: 8. The V gene's germline CDR1 is LGHNA and CDR2 YNFKEQ. CDR3 DNA sequence: TGTGCCAGCAGCCAAGTAGGACAGGGAGCGAACTACGAGCAGTACTTC. Residues: CASSQVGQGANYEQYF.

The chain combines TRBV4-2 with TRBJ2-2, with a possible D match to TRBD2 (5 bases). Germline loops: CDR1 LGHNA, CDR2 YNFKEQ. CDR3 size: 15 residues. V was clipped by 2 bases and J by 6 bases, with 13 bases between them. The CDR3 bases are TGTGCCAGCAGCCAACTCACTAGGCCGCCCGGGGAGCTGTTTTTT. Translating it yields CASSQLTRPPGELFF.

V is TRBV30 and J is TRBJ2-1, with 9 nucleotides matching TRBD2. CDR1 is GTSNPN, CDR2 SVGIG, per germline (reference sequence). The CDR3 runs to 15 residues. V lost 3 bases to trimming and J lost 6 bases; unmatched junction nucleotides: 9. The CDR3 nucleotides read TGTGCCTGGAGCGCCGGGACTAGCTTCATCAATGAGCAGTTCTTC. Protein sequence: CAWSAGTSFINEQFF.

This clone was seen a handful of times. The V and J genes are TRBV18 and TRBJ2-5, with TRBD1 matching over 9 bases. Unmatched junction bases numbered 16, after V lost 6 bases and J lost 5 bases. The CDR3 totals 17 residues. From germline, CDR1 is KGHSH and CDR2 LQKENI. The CDR3 sequence is CASSGQGYPGREETQYF. In DNA form, the CDR3 reads TGTGCCAGCTCGGGACAGGGCTACCCAGGCCGGGAGGAGACCCAGTACTTC.